This entry concerns a single TCR beta chain. The CDR3 is made up of 16 amino acids. RNA totalling roughly 0.45 to 1 ug underwent reverse transcription with random hexamers. Using its own MiXCR run on the immunoSEQ multiplex PCR reads, TCRdb lists one record per CDR3 protein. Counted here are over 150,000 distinct CDR3 sequences, 93% occurring once; the ten biggest clones make up approximately 0.09%. The data originate from a study of CD8 T cells in Susac syndrome. The chain couples TRBV12-2 to TRBJ1-5. TRBV12-2 is marked as a pseudogene. The sequenced sample consisted of CD4+ T cells from PBMCs. The sequence was obtained from a human donor with multiple sclerosis. The CDR3, as DNA: TGTGCAAGTCGCCCAGGAAGGGTCGGAGGCAATCAGCCCCAGCATTTT. Translating gives CASRPGRVGGNQPQHF.